A selection of T cell receptor beta chains follows, all from one sample in a study of shared clonotypes between healthy human individuals. Data came from immunoSEQ multiplex PCR; TCRdb stores just in-frame clones and leaves some out. The repertoire has 650,000 to 800,000 clones, 72% of them found once; the top ten carry approximately 1.7%. Material: memory CD4+ T cells sorted from blood. The receptors were gathered from a woman aged 30 to 39 in good health. Both conserved end residues are part of each CDR3. Each record gives: J gene, V gene, clone size, CDR3 length, D gene, CDR3 DNA, CDR3 protein. A D gene is named only where the DNA matches it firmly. Size tells how often a clone was seen (once, few, many) or the class of an expanded clone, and some rows leave it out.

TRBJ1-1 TRBV29-1 few 14 . TGCAGCGTTGATATCACAGATTGGGGAACTGAAGCTTTCTTT CSVDITDWGTEAFF
TRBJ2-3 TRBV7-2 . 15 . TGTGCCAGCAGCTTGTGGCGAATGAGCACAGATACGCAGTATTTT CASSLWRMSTDTQYF
TRBJ2-2 TRBV7-9 . 14 . TGTGCCAGCAGCTTAAGTCAGAACACCGGGGAGCTGTTTTTT CASSLSQNTGELFF
TRBJ1-1 TRBV28 . 16 TRBD1 TGTGCCAGCAGTCCGCCCAGGGGGCGAGGGAACACTGAAGCTTTCTTT CASSPPRGRGNTEAFF
TRBJ1-5 TRBV18 . 15 TRBD1 TGTGCCAGCTCACCAACGACAGGGTTCGATCAGCCCCAGCATTTT CASSPTTGFDQPQHF
TRBJ1-4 TRBV30 . 14 TRBD1 TGTGCCTGGAGTGTAAGCAGGGGGAATGAAAAACTGTTTTTT CAWSVSRGNEKLFF
TRBJ2-7 TRBV11-2 . 14 . TGTGCCAGCAGCTTGTACGACCGTCGAGGGGAGCAGTACTTC CASSLYDRRGEQYF
TRBJ2-1 TRBV30 once 16 TRBD1 TGTGCCTGGAGTTGGGTAAAGGGGGCGAGTCGCAATGAGCAGTTCTTC CAWSWVKGASRNEQFF
TRBJ2-2 TRBV30 . 20 TRBD1 TGTGCCTGGAGCCCTATGGGGCGCAGGGGGTTCTACGCGAACACCGGGGAGCTGTTTTTT CAWSPMGRRGFYANTGELFF
TRBJ1-4 TRBV7-9 few 15 TRBD1 TGTGCCAGCAGCCTAACCGGGACAGTTAATGAAAAACTGTTTTTT CASSLTGTVNEKLFF
TRBJ1-5 TRBV19 . 16 TRBD1 TGTGCCAGTGGAAGGGACAGGGGGCGACCCAATCAGCCCCAGCATTTT CASGRDRGRPNQPQHF
TRBJ2-7 TRBV7-9 few 15 TRBD2 TGTGCCAGCAGCCCCAGTGCTAGCGGGAGATCCGAGCAGTACTTC CASSPSASGRSEQYF
TRBJ1-2 TRBV6-6 . 15 . TGTGCCAGCAGTCCCCAGGCTGGGGGGAACTATGGCTACACCTTC CASSPQAGGNYGYTF
TRBJ1-2 TRBV6-5 . 14 TRBD1 TGTGCCAGCAGCCGTAAACAGGGGAAGATAGGCTACACCTTC CASSRKQGKIGYTF
TRBJ2-7 TRBV27 . 15 TRBD2 TGTGCCAGCAGTAAACGGGCAGCGGGAGAGTACGAGCAGTACTTC CASSKRAAGEYEQYF
TRBJ2-4 TRBV5-4 . 14 TRBD2 TGTGCCAGCAGCTTGGCGGGACTAGAGGGCATTCAGTACTTC CASSLAGLEGIQYF
TRBJ1-4 TRBV5-1 once 14 TRBD1 TGCGCCAGCAGCCCCGACAGGGGGGATGAAAAACTGTTTTTT CASSPDRGDEKLFF
TRBJ2-1 TRBV6-5 once 13 TRBD1 TGTGCCAGCAGTTACGACAGGGGAGATGAGCAGTTCTTC CASSYDRGDEQFF
TRBJ1-5 TRBV2 . 12 . TGTGCCAGCAGTGTAAGGGGTCAGCCCCAGCATTTT CASSVRGQPQHF
TRBJ1-3 TRBV11-2 many 17 . TGTGCCAGCAGCTTAGCGCTTCCGGGAGGCTCTGGAAACACCATATATTTT CASSLALPGGSGNTIYF
TRBJ1-4 TRBV11-2 . 13 . TGTGCCAGCAGCCGAAGGGACATTGCCGAACTGTTTTTT CASSRRDIAELFF
TRBJ2-5 TRBV15 . 12 . TGTGCCACCAGCAGAACCAAAGAGACCCAGTACTTC CATSRTKETQYF
TRBJ1-4 TRBV29-1 . 13 TRBD1 TGCAGCGGCAGGGGGCTTGATAATGAAAAACTGTTTTTT CSGRGLDNEKLFF
TRBJ2-1 TRBV19 . 16 TRBD2 TGTGCCAGTATCGCGACTAGCGGACCGTCCTACAATGAGCAGTTCTTC CASIATSGPSYNEQFF
TRBJ1-1 TRBV10-2 . 14 TRBD1 TGCGCCAGCAGAGCGACAGGGGGGAACACTGAAGCTTTCTTT CASRATGGNTEAFF
TRBJ2-7 TRBV18 . 15 . TGTGCCAGCTCACCGGGACGGTCTCTCGGGTACGAGCAGTACTTC CASSPGRSLGYEQYF
TRBJ1-5 TRBV16 once 15 . TGTGCCAGCAGCCCACGACAGGACGGCAATCAGCCCCAGCATTTT CASSPRQDGNQPQHF
TRBJ2-5 TRBV5-1 . 14 . TGCGCCAGCAGCTCTCGACTGATAGGAGAGACCCAGTACTTC CASSSRLIGETQYF
TRBJ2-1 TRBV6-5 . 15 . TGTGCCAGCAGTTCCGGCCCCGTTCGTGTCCATGAGCAGTTCTTC CASSSGPVRVHEQFF
TRBJ2-7 TRBV28 . 12 . TGTGCCAGCAGTTCTGACGGCTACGAGCAGTACTTC CASSSDGYEQYF
TRBJ2-5 TRBV5-1 . 15 . TGCGCCAGCAGCTTGGTGGGGACGGAGGCCGGGACCCAGTACTTC CASSLVGTEAGTQYF
TRBJ2-4 TRBV23-1 . 15 TRBD2 TGCGCCAGCAGTCAGTGGCGGGAGGTCAAAAACATTCAGTACTTC CASSQWREVKNIQYF
TRBJ2-1 TRBV5-1 . 16 . TGCGCCACCTCCCTGGCTGGAGACGGTTCCTACAATGAGCAGTTCTTC CATSLAGDGSYNEQFF
TRBJ1-5 TRBV19 . 15 . TGTGCCAGTAGGGGGGCGGGGTATAGCAATCAGCCCCAGCATTTT CASRGAGYSNQPQHF
TRBJ2-2 TRBV5-1 few 15 TRBD1 TGCGCCAGCAGCCCAGGGACAGAAAACACCGGGGAGCTGTTTTTT CASSPGTENTGELFF
TRBJ1-4 TRBV18 . 14 . TGTGCCAGCTCACCCGGGACGAGGGATGAAAAACTGTTTTTT CASSPGTRDEKLFF
TRBJ1-1 TRBV28 . 14 . TGTGCCAGCAGCCCAGGATTTGGCAAGACTGAAGCTTTCTTT CASSPGFGKTEAFF
TRBJ2-7 TRBV10-3 once 15 . TGTGCCATCAGTGTAGGCTCTGGGGCCATTTACGAGCAGTACTTC CAISVGSGAIYEQYF
TRBJ2-3 TRBV9 . 14 . TGTGCCAGCAGCGTAGATCAGGGGTCAGATACGCAGTATTTT CASSVDQGSDTQYF
TRBJ1-2 TRBV2 . 13 . TGTGCCAGCAGGAAGGACAGTTCCTATGGCTACACCTTC CASRKDSSYGYTF
TRBJ2-7 TRBV10-2 . 15 TRBD2 TGCGCCAGCAGCTTGAGGGGACTAGCTCATCTCGAGCAGTACTTC CASSLRGLAHLEQYF
TRBJ1-5 TRBV11-2 . 13 . TGTGCCAGCAGCACCCAACGGGGTCAGCCCCAGCATTTT CASSTQRGQPQHF
TRBJ2-5 TRBV5-1 . 12 . TGCGCCAGCAGCCGCGGCCTTGAGACCCAGTACTTC CASSRGLETQYF
TRBJ2-7 TRBV2 . 11 . TGTGCCAGCAGCCTTACCTACGAGCAGTACTTC CASSLTYEQYF
TRBJ2-1 TRBV10-3 . 12 . TGTGCCATCGCAGGGACCTACAATGAGCAGTTCTTC CAIAGTYNEQFF
TRBJ1-2 TRBV2 . 11 . TGTGCCAGCAGTACCAACTATGGCTACACCTTC CASSTNYGYTF
TRBJ2-6 TRBV5-4 . 18 TRBD1 TGTGCCAGCAGCCGACCGGGACAGGGAATTTCTGGGGCCAACGTCCTGACTTTC CASSRPGQGISGANVLTF
TRBJ2-5 TRBV4-2 once 13 . TGTGCCAGCAGCCAAGATAGTGTAGAGACCCAGTACTTC CASSQDSVETQYF
TRBJ2-7 TRBV28 . 18 TRBD2 TGTGCCAGCAGTTTATCCCCTAGCGGGAGTTTAAGTACTCACGAGCAGTACTTC CASSLSPSGSLSTHEQYF
TRBJ2-3 TRBV7-3 . 15 . TGTGCCAGCAGCCCCTCCTTAGGGGCCACAGATACGCAGTATTTT CASSPSLGATDTQYF
TRBJ2-3 TRBV18 many 14 . TGTGCCAGCTCACCACCTGGTCAGGGAGATACGCAGTATTTT CASSPPGQGDTQYF
TRBJ1-2 TRBV10-2 once 14 . TGCGCCAGCAGAACAGGAAGCCCTGGGTATGGCTACACCTTC CASRTGSPGYGYTF
TRBJ2-7 TRBV7-2 . 13 TRBD1 TGTGCCAGCAGCCCTTGGACAGGTTACGAGCAGTACTTC CASSPWTGYEQYF
TRBJ2-1 TRBV19 . 12 . TGTGCCAGTAGTACCACCTACAATGAGCAGTTCTTC CASSTTYNEQFF
TRBJ2-2 TRBV5-6 . 15 TRBD2 TGTGCCAGCAGCTTCGTCGGGAGGTCCTCCGGGGAGCTGTTTTTT CASSFVGRSSGELFF
TRBJ2-3 TRBV6-4 . 13 . TGTGCCAGCAGGGGCCAGGCTAAGGATACGCAGTATTTT CASRGQAKDTQYF
TRBJ1-6 TRBV7-8 . 15 . TGTGCCAGCAGCTTAGACGGGGCCACTAATTCACCCCTCCACTTT CASSLDGATNSPLHF
TRBJ2-1 TRBV11-1 . 16 . TGTGCCAGCAGCTTGGACCTCCTTAGCTCCTACAATGAGCAGTTCTTC CASSLDLLSSYNEQFF
TRBJ1-4 TRBV18 . 16 . TGTGCCAGCTCACTGCCCGGACGGACAACTAATGAAAAACTGTTTTTT CASSLPGRTTNEKLFF